This T cell receptor beta chain was retrieved from a study of T cell repertoires in cytomegalovirus infection. The study's findings and limits: The response measured ex vivo was dominated by TCR beta clonotypes (HLA-C-restricted and CMV-specific).

As concerns this clonotype: Its antigen is not known.

Trimming cost V 6 bases and J 9 bases; bases outside gene matches: 6. Per germline, CDR1 WNHNN and CDR2 SYGVQD (reference sequence). CDR3 length: 14 residues. TCRdb analysed the reads with MiXCR anew, one entry per CDR3 protein. The sample contains 570,000 or so distinct CDR3 sequences, 40% of which appear only once. The chain uses TRBV10-1 and TRBJ2-1; TRBD2 matches at 12 bases. The receptor's source is a human donor in good health (CMV status not recorded). Some clones in this sample may be carry-over from other donors' samples. The input for sequencing was cultured PBMCs, taken from culture after CMV antigen stimulation. The CDR3 DNA is TGCGCCAGCAGCCTAGCGGGAGGGGATGCTGAGCAGTTCTTC. Translated, it gives CASSLAGGDAEQFF.